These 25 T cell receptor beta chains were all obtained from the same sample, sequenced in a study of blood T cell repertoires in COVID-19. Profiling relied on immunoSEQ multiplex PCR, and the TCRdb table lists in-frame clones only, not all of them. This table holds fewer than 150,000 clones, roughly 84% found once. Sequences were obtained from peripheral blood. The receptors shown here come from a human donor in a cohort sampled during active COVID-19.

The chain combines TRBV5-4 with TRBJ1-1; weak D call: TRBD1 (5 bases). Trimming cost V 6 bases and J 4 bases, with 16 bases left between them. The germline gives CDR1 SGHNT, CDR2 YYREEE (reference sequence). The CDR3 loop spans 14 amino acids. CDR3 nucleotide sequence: TGTGCCAGCAATTTACGGGGGTCAATCACTGAAGCTTTCTTT. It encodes CASNLRGSITEAFF.

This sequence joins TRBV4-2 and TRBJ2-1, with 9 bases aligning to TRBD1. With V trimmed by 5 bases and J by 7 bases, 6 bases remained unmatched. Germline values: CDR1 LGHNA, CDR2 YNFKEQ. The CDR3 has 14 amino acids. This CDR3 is CASSSGTGRNEQFF. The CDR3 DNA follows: TGTGCCAGCAGCTCAGGGACAGGGCGGAATGAGCAGTTCTTC.

Written as DNA, the CDR3 is TGTGCCAGCAGACAACAAGACAGGGGGCTCGCAGATACGCAGTATTTT. Residues: CASRQQDRGLADTQYF. This chain links TRBV2 with TRBJ2-3; 10 positions agree with TRBD1. Germline CDR1 reads SNHLY; CDR2 reads FYNNEI. The V segment lost 6 bases and the J segment 4 bases; nucleotides outside the gene matches: 10. CDR3 length: 16 residues.

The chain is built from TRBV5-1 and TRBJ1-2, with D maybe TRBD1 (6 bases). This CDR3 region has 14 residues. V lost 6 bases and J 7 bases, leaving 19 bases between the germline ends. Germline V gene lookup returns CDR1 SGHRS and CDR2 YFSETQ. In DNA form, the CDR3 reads TGCGCCAGCACCGACGCGGGAGGGGGTGGTGGCTACACCTTC. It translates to CASTDAGGGGGYTF. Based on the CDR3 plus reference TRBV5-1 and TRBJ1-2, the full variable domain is KAGVTQTPRYLIKTRGQQVTLSCSPISGHRSVSWYQQTPGQGLQFLFEYFSETQRNKGNFPGRFSGRQFSNSRSEMNVSTLELGDSALYLCASTDAGGGGGYTFGSGTRLTVV.

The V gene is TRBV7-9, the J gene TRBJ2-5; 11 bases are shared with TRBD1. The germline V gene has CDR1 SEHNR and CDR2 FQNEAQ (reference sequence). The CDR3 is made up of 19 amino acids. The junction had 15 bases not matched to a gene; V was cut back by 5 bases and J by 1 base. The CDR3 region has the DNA TGTGCCAGCAGCGCCAGGACAGGGGGCGTTGGGGGGATCCAAGAGACCCAGTACTTC. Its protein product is CASSARTGGVGGIQETQYF.

The DNA for the CDR3 is TGTGCCAGCAGTGGTTTCCAGGGCCCCCATATGGAATGGGCCTATGGCTACACCTTC. Translation gives CASSGFQGPHMEWAYGYTF. The rearrangement uses TRBV6-1 and TRBJ1-2, with D possibly being TRBD1 (5 bases). This CDR3 has 19 residues. The germline CDR1 and CDR2 sequences are MNHNS and SASEGT. Trimming took 4 bases from V and 4 from J, leaving 28 bases between them.

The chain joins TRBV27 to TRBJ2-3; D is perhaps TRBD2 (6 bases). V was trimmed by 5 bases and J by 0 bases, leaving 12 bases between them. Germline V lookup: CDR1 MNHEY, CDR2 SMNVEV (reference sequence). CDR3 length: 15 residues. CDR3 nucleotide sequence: TGTGCCAGCAGTCCGCAGGGACTGAGCACAGATACGCAGTATTTT. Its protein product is CASSPQGLSTDTQYF.

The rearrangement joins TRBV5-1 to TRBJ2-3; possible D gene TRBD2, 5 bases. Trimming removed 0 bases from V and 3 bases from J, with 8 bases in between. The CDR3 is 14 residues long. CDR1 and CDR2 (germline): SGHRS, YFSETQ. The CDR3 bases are TGCGCCAGCAGCTTGGGTGGGGAGACAGATACGCAGTATTTT. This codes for CASSLGGETDTQYF.

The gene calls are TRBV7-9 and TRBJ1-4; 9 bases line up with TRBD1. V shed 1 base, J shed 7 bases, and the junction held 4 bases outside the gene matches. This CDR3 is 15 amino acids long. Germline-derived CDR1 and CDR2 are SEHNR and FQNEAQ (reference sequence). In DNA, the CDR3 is TGTGCCAGCAGCTTAGGGACAGGGGAGGGTGAAAAACTGTTTTTT. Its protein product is CASSLGTGEGEKLFF. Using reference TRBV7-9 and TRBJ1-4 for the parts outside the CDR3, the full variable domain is DTGVSQNPRHKITKRGQNVTFRCDPISEHNRLYWYRQTLGQGPEFLTYFQNEAQLEKSRLLSDRFSAERPKGSFSTLEIQRTEQGDSAMYLCASSLGTGEGEKLFFGSGTQLSVL.

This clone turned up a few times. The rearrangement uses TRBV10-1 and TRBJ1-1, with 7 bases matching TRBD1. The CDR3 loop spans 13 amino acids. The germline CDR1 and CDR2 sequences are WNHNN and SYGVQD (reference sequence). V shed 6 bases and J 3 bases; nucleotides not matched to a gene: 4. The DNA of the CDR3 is TGCGCCAGCAGCTCAGGGGGGCACACTGAAGCTTTCTTT. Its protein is CASSSGGHTEAFF.

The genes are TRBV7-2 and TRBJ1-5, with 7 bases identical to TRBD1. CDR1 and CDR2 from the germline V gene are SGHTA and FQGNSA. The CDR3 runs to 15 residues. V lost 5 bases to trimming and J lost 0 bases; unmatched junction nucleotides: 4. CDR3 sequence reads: CASSQRQGSNQPQHF. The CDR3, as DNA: TGTGCCAGCAGCCAGAGACAGGGTAGCAATCAGCCCCAGCATTTT.

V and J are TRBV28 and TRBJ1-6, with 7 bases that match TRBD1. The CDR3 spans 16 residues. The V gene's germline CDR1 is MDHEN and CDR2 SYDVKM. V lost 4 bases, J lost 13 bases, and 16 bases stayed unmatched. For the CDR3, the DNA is TGTGCCAGCAGTTCGGGGACAGCTTTTGTGATAATCCCCCTCCACTTT. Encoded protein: CASSSGTAFVIIPLHF.

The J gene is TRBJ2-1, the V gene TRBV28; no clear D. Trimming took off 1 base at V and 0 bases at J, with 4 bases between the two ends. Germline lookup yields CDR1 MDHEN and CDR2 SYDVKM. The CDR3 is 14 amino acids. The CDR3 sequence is CASSLSSSYNEQFF. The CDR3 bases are TGTGCCAGCAGTTTATCCAGCTCCTACAATGAGCAGTTCTTC.

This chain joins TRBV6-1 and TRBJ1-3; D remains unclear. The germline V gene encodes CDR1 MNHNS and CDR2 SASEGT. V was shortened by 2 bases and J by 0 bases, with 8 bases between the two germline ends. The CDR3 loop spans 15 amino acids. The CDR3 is CASSESGLSGNTIYF. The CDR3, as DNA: TGTGCCAGCAGTGAATCTGGCCTCTCTGGAAACACCATATATTTT.

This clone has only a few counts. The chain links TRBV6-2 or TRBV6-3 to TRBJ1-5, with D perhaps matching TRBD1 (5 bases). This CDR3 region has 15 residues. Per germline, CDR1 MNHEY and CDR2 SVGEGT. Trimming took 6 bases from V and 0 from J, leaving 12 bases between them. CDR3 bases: TGTGCCAGCAGCTCTACAGGAACTAGCAATCAGCCCCAGCATTTT. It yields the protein CASSSTGTSNQPQHF.

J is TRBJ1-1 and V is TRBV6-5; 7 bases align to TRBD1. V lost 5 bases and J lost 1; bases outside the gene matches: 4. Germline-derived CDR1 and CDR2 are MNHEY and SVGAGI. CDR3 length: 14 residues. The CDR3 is CASSMDRTNTEAFF. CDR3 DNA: TGTGCCAGCAGTATGGACAGGACGAACACTGAAGCTTTCTTT.

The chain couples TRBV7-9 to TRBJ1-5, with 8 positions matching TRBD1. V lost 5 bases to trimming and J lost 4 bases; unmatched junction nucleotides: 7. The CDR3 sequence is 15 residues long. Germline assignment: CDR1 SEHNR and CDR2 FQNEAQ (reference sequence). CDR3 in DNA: TGTGCCAGCAGCATGACAGGGGATCTAAATCAGCCCCAGCATTTT. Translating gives CASSMTGDLNQPQHF.

CDR3 coding DNA: TGTGCCAGCAGCCAAGATCAAGGGGGTTCTGGTTTCTTT. This gives the protein CASSQDQGGSGFF. The J gene is TRBJ1-1, the V gene TRBV3-1 (or the pseudogene TRBV3-2), with a weak D call TRBD1 (6 bases). CDR3 length: 13 amino acids. The germline V gene encodes CDR1 LGHDT and CDR2 YNNKEL (reference sequence). V lost 0 bases and J lost 13, with 15 bases in between.

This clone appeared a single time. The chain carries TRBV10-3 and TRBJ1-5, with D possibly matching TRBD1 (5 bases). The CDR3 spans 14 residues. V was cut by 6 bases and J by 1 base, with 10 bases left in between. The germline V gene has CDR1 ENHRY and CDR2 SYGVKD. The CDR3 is CAIRGGDSNQPQHF. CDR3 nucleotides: TGTGCCATCAGGGGGGGGGACAGCAATCAGCCCCAGCATTTT.

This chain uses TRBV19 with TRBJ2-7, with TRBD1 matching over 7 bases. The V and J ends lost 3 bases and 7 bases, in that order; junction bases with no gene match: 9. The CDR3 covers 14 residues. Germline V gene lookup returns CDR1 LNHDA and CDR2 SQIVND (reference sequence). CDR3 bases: TGTGCCAGTAGTATTAGGGGACAGTCCTGGGAGCAGTACTTC. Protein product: CASSIRGQSWEQYF.

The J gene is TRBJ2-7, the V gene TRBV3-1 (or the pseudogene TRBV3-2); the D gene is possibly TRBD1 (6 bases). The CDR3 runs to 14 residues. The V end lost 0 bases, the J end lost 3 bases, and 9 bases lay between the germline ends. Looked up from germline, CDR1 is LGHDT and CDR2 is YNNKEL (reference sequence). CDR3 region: CASSQDRGVYEQYF. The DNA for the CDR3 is TGTGCCAGCAGCCAAGACAGGGGTGTCTACGAGCAGTACTTC.

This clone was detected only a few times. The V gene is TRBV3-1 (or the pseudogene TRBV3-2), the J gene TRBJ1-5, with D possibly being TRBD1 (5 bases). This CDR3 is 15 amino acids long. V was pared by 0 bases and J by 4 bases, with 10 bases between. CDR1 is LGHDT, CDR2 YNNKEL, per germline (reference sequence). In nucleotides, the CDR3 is TGTGCCAGCAGCCAAGATTGGGGGGGGAATCAGCCCCAGCATTTT. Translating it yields CASSQDWGGNQPQHF.

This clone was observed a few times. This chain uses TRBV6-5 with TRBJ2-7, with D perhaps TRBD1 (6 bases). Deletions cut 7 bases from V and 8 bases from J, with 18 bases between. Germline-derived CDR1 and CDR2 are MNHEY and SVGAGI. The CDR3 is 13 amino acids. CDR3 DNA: TGTGCCAGCATGGCCCTAACAGGGAAAAAGCAGTACTTC. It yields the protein CASMALTGKKQYF.

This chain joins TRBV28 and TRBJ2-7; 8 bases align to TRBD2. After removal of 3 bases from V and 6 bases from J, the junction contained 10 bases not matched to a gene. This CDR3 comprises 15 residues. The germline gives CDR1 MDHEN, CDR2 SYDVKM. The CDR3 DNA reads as TGTGCCAGCAGTTTTTACCCGCTAGCGGGCGGCGAGCAGTACTTC. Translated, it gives CASSFYPLAGGEQYF.

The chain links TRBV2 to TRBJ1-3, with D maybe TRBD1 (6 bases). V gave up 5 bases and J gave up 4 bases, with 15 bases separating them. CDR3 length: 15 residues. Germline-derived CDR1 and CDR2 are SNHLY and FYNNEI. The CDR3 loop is CASSSLKGTGNTIYF. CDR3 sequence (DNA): TGTGCCAGCAGTAGTCTAAAGGGGACAGGAAACACCATATATTTT.